Below, 18 T cell receptor beta chains from the same sample are listed, as sequenced in a study of beta chain features in type 1 diabetes. Study-wide results and caveats: There was a moderate but significant shortening of TCRB CDR3s in all four CD4+ subsets of Type 1 diabetes patients.

TCRB transcripts that were expressed got sequenced, as all of the isolated RNA had been reverse transcribed. Sequencing was performed with immunoSEQ multiplex PCR; in TCRdb, only in-frame clones are kept and a portion is missing. The sample has over 40,000 clones; 66% are singletons. The antigens of these receptors remain unknown. The sequenced sample consisted of Tregs from blood. These receptor sequences come from a young woman with type 1 diabetes.

The chain joins TRBV7-3 to TRBJ2-5; a weak D match, TRBD2 (5 bases). The germline V and J ends were trimmed by 3 bases and 4 bases, with 9 bases remaining between them. Germline CDR1 SGHTA, CDR2 FQGTGA. This CDR3 is built from 13 residues. The CDR3 coding sequence is TGTGCCAGCAGCTTGTCACGGGGAGAGACCCAGTACTTC. This sequence encodes CASSLSRGETQYF.

The J gene is TRBJ2-6, the V gene TRBV5-1; D is unclear. V dropped 1 base and J dropped 0 bases, with 8 bases sitting between them. Looked up from germline, CDR1 is SGHRS and CDR2 is YFSETQ. This CDR3 contains 16 residues. In nucleotides, the CDR3 is TGCGCCAGCAGCTTGTCCTTGAGCTCTGGGGCCAACGTCCTGACTTTC. This gives the protein CASSLSLSSGANVLTF.

The chain employs TRBV28 and TRBJ2-1, with 8 bases that match TRBD2. The CDR3 runs 16 residues. V lost 1 base to trimming and J lost 6 bases; unmatched junction nucleotides: 8. Germline loops: CDR1 MDHEN, CDR2 SYDVKM. CDR3 DNA sequence: TGTGCCAGCAGTTTATATAAGCGGGAGTGGGGCAATGAGCAGTTCTTC. Residues: CASSLYKREWGNEQFF. Drawing the rest from reference TRBV28 and TRBJ2-1, the complete variable domain is DVKVTQSSRYLVKRTGEKVFLECVQDMDHENMFWYRQDPGLGLRLIYFSYDVKMKEKGDIPEGYSVSREKKERFSLILESASTNQTSMYLCASSLYKREWGNEQFFGPGTRLTVL.

In its sample, this clone was seen once. The chain recombines TRBV19 with TRBJ1-5, with no clear D. V shed 4 bases and J shed 4 bases, with 8 bases lying between them. The CDR3 contains 13 residues. Germline loops: CDR1 LNHDA, CDR2 SQIVND (reference sequence). For the CDR3, the DNA is TGTGCCAGTAGTACCCGGGAGAATCAGCCCCAGCATTTT. This sequence encodes CASSTRENQPQHF.

The CDR3 loop is CASSPGSQPQHF. CDR3 DNA: TGTGCCAGCTCACCAGGCTCTCAGCCCCAGCATTTT. The gene calls are TRBV18 and TRBJ1-5, with no clear D. This CDR3 is 12 amino acids long. V shed 2 bases and J shed 6 bases, with 5 bases lying between them. Germline V gene data show CDR1 as KGHSH and CDR2 as LQKENI.

V is TRBV5-4 and J is TRBJ1-2, with D tentatively TRBD1 (6 bases). With 3 bases removed from V and 7 bases from J, the gap between germline ends came to 13 bases. The CDR3 totals 13 residues. The germline V gene has CDR1 SGHNT and CDR2 YYREEE (reference sequence). The CDR3 bases are TGTGCCAGCAGCTCCCAGGACAGCTTTGGCTACACCTTC. It yields the protein CASSSQDSFGYTF.

The chain is built from TRBV7-2 and TRBJ2-7, with D unresolved. Trimming shortened V by 1 base and J by 5 bases, and 18 bases separated the two germline ends. CDR3 size: 16 residues. Per germline, CDR1 SGHTA and CDR2 FQGNSA. The DNA for the CDR3 is TGTGCCAGCAGCTTAGTTGTGCTAGTGAGCTTCAACGAGCAGTACTTC. This codes for CASSLVVLVSFNEQYF. Full variable domain (outside the CDR3, taken from reference TRBV7-2 and TRBJ2-7): GAGVSQSPSNKVTEKGKDVELRCDPISGHTALYWYRQSLGQGLEFLIYFQGNSAPDKSGLPSDRFSAERTGGSVSTLTIQRTQQEDSAVYLCASSLVVLVSFNEQYFGPGTRLTVT.

The rearrangement uses TRBV6-6 and TRBJ2-2, with TRBD2 as a possible D gene (6 bases). CDR1 is MNHNY, CDR2 SVGAGI, per germline (reference sequence). V gave up 6 bases and J gave up 13 bases, with 15 bases separating them. This CDR3 region has 12 residues. CDR3 residues: CASSVSRGGLFF. As DNA, the CDR3 is TGTGCCAGCAGCGTCTCCCGGGGAGGGCTGTTTTTT.

The J gene is TRBJ1-2, the V gene TRBV5-1; D call uncertain. Germline CDR1 reads SGHRS; CDR2 reads YFSETQ. Trimming removed 5 bases at V and 4 bases at J, with 12 bases between. There are 13 residues in the CDR3. CDR3 sequence reads: CASRRDSVYGYTF. DNA for the CDR3: TGCGCCAGCAGGCGGGATTCGGTCTATGGCTACACCTTC.

There are a few counts of this clone. The J gene is TRBJ1-5, the V gene TRBV28; a weak D match, TRBD1 (6 bases). The CDR3 spans 14 residues. V was trimmed by 8 bases and J by 6 bases, leaving 17 bases between them. Looked up from germline, CDR1 is MDHEN and CDR2 is SYDVKM. The CDR3 protein is CASVQGRSGQPQHF. CDR3 bases: TGTGCCAGCGTACAGGGAAGGTCAGGTCAGCCCCAGCATTTT. The whole variable domain, filled in from reference TRBV28 and TRBJ1-5, reads DVKVTQSSRYLVKRTGEKVFLECVQDMDHENMFWYRQDPGLGLRLIYFSYDVKMKEKGDIPEGYSVSREKKERFSLILESASTNQTSMYLCASVQGRSGQPQHFGDGTRLSIL.

The chain is built from TRBV2 and TRBJ1-3; tentatively, D is TRBD1 (5 bases). With 8 bases removed from V and 0 bases from J, the gap between germline ends came to 5 bases. The CDR3 is made up of 12 amino acids. Germline-derived CDR1 and CDR2 are SNHLY and FYNNEI. The CDR3 loop is CASDSSGNTIYF. Here the CDR3 DNA reads TGTGCCAGCGACAGCTCTGGAAACACCATATATTTT.

This chain links TRBV6-1 with TRBJ2-6; TRBD2 matches 7 bases. This CDR3 has 15 amino acids. Trimming cost V 8 bases and J 4 bases; bases outside gene matches: 8. Per the germline V gene, CDR1 is MNHNS and CDR2 is SASEGT. The CDR3 DNA reads TGTGCCAGCCTTAGCGGGTGGAGCGGGGCCAACGTCCTGACTTTC. This translates into CASLSGWSGANVLTF.

V is TRBV4-3 and J is TRBJ2-3, with 12 bases lining up with TRBD2. The CDR3 sequence is 15 residues long. From germline, CDR1 is LGHNA and CDR2 YSLEER. Trimming took 1 base from V and 4 from J; bases not matched to a gene: 0. The CDR3 coding sequence is TGCGCCAGCAGCCAAGCTAGCGGGGGGGCAGATACGCAGTATTTT. It is translated as CASSQASGGADTQYF.

V usage is TRBV28 and J usage is TRBJ2-3; maybe TRBD2 (6 bases). V was cut by 6 bases and J by 5 bases, with 12 bases left in between. The germline gives CDR1 MDHEN, CDR2 SYDVKM. The CDR3 spans 13 residues. CDR3 nucleotides: TGTGCCAGCAGCCGACAAGCGGGAGATACGCAGTATTTT. It yields the protein CASSRQAGDTQYF.

The CDR3 DNA sequence: TGTGCCAGCAGCCAATCCGGGACAGGCCCCTACGAGCAGTACTTC. As protein: CASSQSGTGPYEQYF. The chain links TRBV14 to TRBJ2-7, with TRBD1 matching 8 bases. This CDR3 spans 15 amino acids. Germline CDR1 and CDR2: SGHDN and FVKESK. Trimming took 2 bases from V and 2 from J; bases not matched to a gene: 5.

This clone was detected only once. V and J are TRBV11-2 and TRBJ2-6; D unresolved. The CDR3 is 17 amino acids. Germline V gene lookup returns CDR1 SGHAT and CDR2 FQNNGV. Trimming pared 3 bases from V and 2 bases from J, leaving 14 bases between. CDR3 DNA sequence: TGTGCCAGCAGCTTCTCTCCAGGATATCCTGGGGCCAACGTCCTGACTTTC. Translation gives CASSFSPGYPGANVLTF.

The genes are TRBV7-9 and TRBJ2-5, with a weak D call TRBD2 (7 bases). The CDR3 runs 16 residues. From germline, CDR1 is SEHNR and CDR2 FQNEAQ (reference sequence). Trimming took 1 base from V and 5 from J, leaving 17 bases between them. CDR3 nucleotide sequence: TGTGCCAGCAGCTTAGGGACAAGGGGGGGCCGGGAGACCCAGTACTTC. The encoded protein is CASSLGTRGGRETQYF.

This chain connects TRBV19 to TRBJ1-5; D is undetermined. Trimming pared 3 bases from V and 5 bases from J, leaving 11 bases between. The CDR3 extends over 14 amino acids. CDR1 and CDR2 from the germline V gene are LNHDA and SQIVND (reference sequence). The CDR3 bases are TGTGCCAGTAGTATTGGGTTCGGAGATCAGCCCCAGCATTTT. Its protein product is CASSIGFGDQPQHF.